This is a list of T cell receptor beta chains from one sample in a study of PD-1 blockade in classical Hodgkin lymphoma. Repertoires were generated with immunoSEQ multiplex PCR, while TCRdb's copy carries only in-frame clones and drops some. This table has 10,000 to 15,000 clones, around four fifths appearing once. Sequencing was performed on CD4+ T cells from blood, taken at baseline. Source of these receptors: a human donor with classical Hodgkin lymphoma. Each CDR3 is given with its conserved first and last residue. D genes are given only for firm matches. Rows give clone size only sometimes, using once, few, many, or a class for an expanded clone.

V	size	D	J	DNA	CDR3
TRBV18	few	NA	TRBJ2-7	TGTGCCAGCTCACCCCCAGGGTCCTACGAGCAGTACTTC	CASSPPGSYEQYF
TRBV19	NA	TRBD2	TRBJ2-3	TGTGCCAGTAGTATCCCTCCCTCCGGCGGGAGGGCAGATACGCAGTATTTT	CASSIPPSGGRADTQYF
TRBV5-6	NA	NA	TRBJ2-2	TGTGCCAGCAGCTTGGGACCCGGGGGCACCGGGGAGCTGTTTTTT	CASSLGPGGTGELFF
TRBV7-2	NA	NA	TRBJ2-1	TGTGCCAGCAACCCCTATGCCTACAATGAGCAGTTCTTC	CASNPYAYNEQFF
TRBV6-1	NA	NA	TRBJ2-4	TGTGCCAGCAGCGGGACAAAAAACATTCAGTACTTC	CASSGTKNIQYF
TRBV2	NA	TRBD1	TRBJ2-2	TGTGCCAGGGGACAGGGGGCGCGGGACACCGGGGAGCTGTTTTTT	CARGQGARDTGELFF
TRBV19	NA	NA	TRBJ1-3	TGTGCCAGTAGTATAGGGAACGGAAACACCATATATTTT	CASSIGNGNTIYF
TRBV19	NA	NA	TRBJ2-3	TGTGCCAGTAGTTCCCCGGCAAACCGGGCATCAGATACGCAGTATTTT	CASSSPANRASDTQYF
TRBV29-1	NA	NA	TRBJ1-4	TGCAGCGTCACAGGGTTACTTGCTAATGAAAAACTGTTTTTT	CSVTGLLANEKLFF
TRBV27	NA	TRBD2	TRBJ2-3	TGTGCCAGCAGTTTATATGCGGGGGGCGCCACAGATACGCAGTATTTT	CASSLYAGGATDTQYF
TRBV7-9	NA	NA	TRBJ2-3	TGTGCCAGCAGCTTAGTGGTAGGGCCTGATACGCAGTATTTT	CASSLVVGPDTQYF
TRBV20-1	NA	NA	TRBJ2-5	TGCAGTGCTAGTGCAGAGACCCAGTACTTC	CSASAETQYF
TRBV10-3	once	NA	TRBJ1-4	TGTGCCATCAGTGAGTCGACTCGTGGCGAAAAACTGTTTTTT	CAISESTRGEKLFF
TRBV20-1	once	NA	TRBJ2-5	TGCAGTGCTCGACGAGAGACCCAGTACTTC	CSARRETQYF
TRBV28	NA	NA	TRBJ1-4	TGTGCCAGCAGTTTTTTAGGGGATGAAAAACTGTTTTTT	CASSFLGDEKLFF
TRBV6-5	once	NA	TRBJ1-5	TGTGCCAGCAGTAGGGGTCAAGGGCCCCAGCATTTT	CASSRGQGPQHF